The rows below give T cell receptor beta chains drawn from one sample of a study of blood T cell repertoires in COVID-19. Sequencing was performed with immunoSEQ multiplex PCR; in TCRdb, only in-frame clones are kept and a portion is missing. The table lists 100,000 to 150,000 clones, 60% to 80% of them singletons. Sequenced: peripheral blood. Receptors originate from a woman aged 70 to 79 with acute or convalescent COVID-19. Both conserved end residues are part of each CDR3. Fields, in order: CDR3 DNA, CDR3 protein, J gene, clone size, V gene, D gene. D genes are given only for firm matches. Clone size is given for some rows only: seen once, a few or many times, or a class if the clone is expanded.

DNA: TGTGCCAGTAGTATCCAGCGGGACCAGCCCCAGCATTTT
CDR3: CASSIQRDQPQHF
J: TRBJ1-5
size: many
V: TRBV19
D: .

DNA: TGTGCCAGCAGTGGACAGACAGGGGCGGCCTATAATTCACCCCTCCACTTT
CDR3: CASSGQTGAAYNSPLHF
J: TRBJ1-6
size: .
V: TRBV2
D: TRBD1

DNA: TGTGCCAGTAGTGCCCCTTGGGACAGGGGAAAGACCCAGTACTTC
CDR3: CASSAPWDRGKTQYF
J: TRBJ2-5
size: .
V: TRBV19
D: TRBD1

DNA: TGTGCCATCAGAGCACAGGGAATAAGAGGTGAAGCTTTCTTT
CDR3: CAIRAQGIRGEAFF
J: TRBJ1-1
size: .
V: TRBV10-3
D: .

DNA: TGTGCCAGCAGCCGCTCGGACATGGGTTTAATTCGTGCCGGGGAGCTGTTTTTT
CDR3: CASSRSDMGLIRAGELFF
J: TRBJ2-2
size: few
V: TRBV11-2
D: .

DNA: TGTGCCAGCAGCGAACGGACAGTCTCACCCCTCCACTTT
CDR3: CASSERTVSPLHF
J: TRBJ1-6
size: .
V: TRBV11-2
D: .

DNA: TGTGCCAGCAGCGTGGGACAGGGGAGAGGAGAAAAACTGTTTTTT
CDR3: CASSVGQGRGEKLFF
J: TRBJ1-4
size: .
V: TRBV9
D: TRBD1

DNA: TGCGCCAGCAGCCAAGATCGCCCTCTAGCAGATACGCAGTATTTT
CDR3: CASSQDRPLADTQYF
J: TRBJ2-3
size: .
V: TRBV4-1
D: .

DNA: TGTGCCAGCAGCTCCGGACAGACGAACAATCAGCCCCAGCATTTT
CDR3: CASSSGQTNNQPQHF
J: TRBJ1-5
size: .
V: TRBV7-2
D: .

DNA: TGTGCCAGCAGTTTATCCCCTTCACCGGGACAGGGGCGTGGCTACACCTTC
CDR3: CASSLSPSPGQGRGYTF
J: TRBJ1-2
size: few
V: TRBV27
D: TRBD1

DNA: TGTGCCATCAGTGAGGGCGGGCAGGGGACTAATGAAAAACTGTTTTTT
CDR3: CAISEGGQGTNEKLFF
J: TRBJ1-4
size: .
V: TRBV10-3
D: .

DNA: TGTGCCACCAGTGATTTACCGGGACAGAATGGCTACACCTTC
CDR3: CATSDLPGQNGYTF
J: TRBJ1-2
size: .
V: TRBV24-1
D: TRBD1

DNA: TGTGCCAGCAGTTACCAGACAGGGGTGAACACTGAAGCTTTCTTT
CDR3: CASSYQTGVNTEAFF
J: TRBJ1-1
size: .
V: TRBV6-2/TRBV6-3
D: TRBD1

DNA: TGTGCCAGCAGTCGGACAGGGGGATACTATGGCTACACCTTC
CDR3: CASSRTGGYYGYTF
J: TRBJ1-2
size: .
V: TRBV6-5
D: TRBD1

DNA: TGTGCCAGCAGCGCCCTGCGGGGCGGCGAGCAGTACTTC
CDR3: CASSALRGGEQYF
J: TRBJ2-7
size: .
V: TRBV11-3
D: .

DNA: TGTGCCAGCAGCGCGTTAAACTATGGCTACACCTTC
CDR3: CASSALNYGYTF
J: TRBJ1-2
size: .
V: TRBV7-9
D: .

DNA: TGCAGCGTCCCCAGGGTAGCGGGAGTAAGGTCGGACAATGAGCAGTTCTTC
CDR3: CSVPRVAGVRSDNEQFF
J: TRBJ2-1
size: .
V: TRBV29-1
D: TRBD2

DNA: TGTGCCAGCAGCTCCCTAGCGGGAGCCCCTGGTGGGGAGCTGTTTTTT
CDR3: CASSSLAGAPGGELFF
J: TRBJ2-2
size: few
V: TRBV5-4
D: TRBD2

DNA: TGTGCCAGCAGCTCCGCTAGCGGTTCCTCCTACGAGCAGTACTTC
CDR3: CASSSASGSSYEQYF
J: TRBJ2-7
size: .
V: TRBV7-2
D: TRBD2

DNA: TGTGCCAGCAGCCGATGGGGGGGGGATAATTCACCCCTCCACTTT
CDR3: CASSRWGGDNSPLHF
J: TRBJ1-6
size: few
V: TRBV27
D: .

DNA: TGTGCCAGCAGCAAGGGCGGGCTAGAACGGAACATTCAGTACTTC
CDR3: CASSKGGLERNIQYF
J: TRBJ2-4
size: few
V: TRBV28
D: .

DNA: TGTGCCAGCAGTAGGGACAGGGGAAACACCGGGGAGCTGTTTTTT
CDR3: CASSRDRGNTGELFF
J: TRBJ2-2
size: .
V: TRBV2
D: TRBD1

DNA: TGCGCCAGCAGCTTGGAAGGCAGGCCGGTGGATGGCTACACCTTC
CDR3: CASSLEGRPVDGYTF
J: TRBJ1-2
size: .
V: TRBV5-1
D: .

DNA: TGCGCCAGCAGCTTCGGACAGACCTACGAGCAGTACTTC
CDR3: CASSFGQTYEQYF
J: TRBJ2-7
size: .
V: TRBV5-1
D: .

DNA: TGTGCCAGCAGCTTAGGGGCAGGGGGCCCAGGCACCGGGGAGCTGTTTTTT
CDR3: CASSLGAGGPGTGELFF
J: TRBJ2-2
size: few
V: TRBV7-7
D: TRBD1

DNA: TGCGCCAGCAGCTTGGGTGGCAGGGGCGGCACTGAAGCTTTCTTT
CDR3: CASSLGGRGGTEAFF
J: TRBJ1-1
size: .
V: TRBV5-1
D: .